This T cell receptor (beta chain) came from a study of blood T cell repertoires in COVID-19. Study details: Collection of acute and convalescent COVID-19 samples took place in the United States, Italy and Spain. T cells, B-cell-depleted T cells, or PBMCs provided the cDNA or gDNA that served as material.

With 1 base removed from V and 10 bases from J, the gap between germline ends came to 8 bases. The germline CDR1 and CDR2 sequences are MGHDK and SYGVNS. The CDR3 is made up of 12 amino acids. As originally analysed: For nucleated cells, counts were estimated from reference gene primer amplification. Sequenced by immunoSEQ multiplex PCR; TCRdb stores in-frame clones only, minus some. The V and J calls and the clone size are those of that table, but D and trimming were determined from the DNA. The repertoire holds approximately 250,000 clones, with 70% to 90% as singletons. The receptor was isolated from a man between 45 and 60 years old with acute or convalescent COVID-19. The chain has TRBV25-1 and TRBJ2-1; tentative D call: TRBD1 (5 bases). Sequencing was performed on peripheral blood. The CDR3 loop reads CASSEWGWEQFF. The CDR3 DNA is TGTGCCAGCAGTGAATGGGGCTGGGAGCAGTTCTTC.